This T cell receptor beta chain was documented in a study of response to subunit inactivated influenza vaccine. This clonotype was found a few times. No antigen is known for it. Study-wide points: Authors proposed each seasonal influenza vaccination draws in few new T cells.

Each CDR3 protein is one row after TCRdb ran MiXCR on the RT-PCR reads. The top ten hold 10% of the sample, which has around 750,000 distinct CDR3 sequences, around 20% seen once. The length of the CDR3 is 9 residues. The V and J ends lost 7 bases and 5 bases respectively, with 5 bases between them. CDR1 is DFQATT, CDR2 SNEGSKA, per germline (reference sequence). The receptor was isolated from a man aged 50-59 years who received an inactivated influenza vaccine. V and J are TRBV20-1 and TRBJ1-1, with no clear D. Sequences were derived from PBMCs from blood, sampled 5 to 6 days after vaccination. For the CDR3, the DNA is TGCAGTGTTAAAACTGAAGCTTTCTTT. Protein product: CSVKTEAFF.